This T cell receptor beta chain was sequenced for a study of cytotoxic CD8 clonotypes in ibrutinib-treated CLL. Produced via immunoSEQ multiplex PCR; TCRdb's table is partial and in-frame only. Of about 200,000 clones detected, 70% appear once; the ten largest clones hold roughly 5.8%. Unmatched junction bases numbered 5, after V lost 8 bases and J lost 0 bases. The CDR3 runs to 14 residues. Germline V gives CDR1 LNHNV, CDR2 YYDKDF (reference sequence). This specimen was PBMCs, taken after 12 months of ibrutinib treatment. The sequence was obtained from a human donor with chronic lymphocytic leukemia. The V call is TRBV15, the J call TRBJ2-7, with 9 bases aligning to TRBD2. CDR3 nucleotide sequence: TGTGCCACCGAGAGCGGGAGGCTCTCCTACGAGCAGTACTTC. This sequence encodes CATESGRLSYEQYF.